The next 24 T cell receptor beta chains were all read from a single sample in a study of blood T cell repertoires in COVID-19. Some clones are missing from TCRdb's copy, which holds only in-frame ones; the method was immunoSEQ multiplex PCR. This sample has about 230,000 clones, with over 70% found just once. Sequenced material: peripheral blood. These receptors were taken from a woman of 80 years or more with acute or convalescent COVID-19.

The chain is built from TRBV28 and TRBJ1-2, with D possibly matching TRBD1 (5 bases). CDR1 is MDHEN and CDR2 is SYDVKM in the germline V gene. V lost 10 bases and J 7 bases, leaving 16 bases between the germline ends. This CDR3 has 12 residues. Here the CDR3 reads CANWEGVGGYTF. CDR3 in DNA: TGTGCCAACTGGGAAGGGGTGGGTGGCTACACCTTC.

This clone was seen at least ten times. This sample includes further DNA sequences coding for the same CDR3. This chain uses TRBV12-3 or TRBV12-4 with TRBJ2-7, with 13 bases aligning to TRBD2. CDR3 length equals 13 residues. The V and J ends lost 6 bases and 4 bases, in that order; junction bases with no gene match: 0. The CDR3 here is CASRLAGGYEQYF. The CDR3 DNA reads as TGTGCCAGCAGACTAGCGGGAGGGTACGAGCAGTACTTC.

This clone was observed a handful of times. This chain connects TRBV10-3 to TRBJ1-5; possibly TRBD1 for D (6 bases). Germline V lookup: CDR1 ENHRY, CDR2 SYGVKD. CDR3 length equals 14 residues. The V and J ends lost 2 bases and 1 base respectively, with 6 bases between them. The CDR3 DNA sequence: TGTGCCATCAGTGAGGACAGGAGCAATCAGCCCCAGCATTTT. Protein product: CAISEDRSNQPQHF.

The chain is built from TRBV7-9 and TRBJ2-3; 9 bases map to TRBD1. Germline V gene lookup returns CDR1 SEHNR and CDR2 FQNEAQ (reference sequence). The CDR3 is 13 amino acids. Unmatched junction bases numbered 7, after V lost 1 base and J lost 14 bases. Written as DNA, the CDR3 is TGTGCCAGCAGCTTAGATTCGGGACAGGGAAGGTATTTT. Amino acids: CASSLDSGQGRYF.

The gene calls are TRBV19 and TRBJ1-4; D is ambiguous. Germline values: CDR1 LNHDA, CDR2 SQIVND (reference sequence). CDR3 size: 16 residues. Trimming cost V 1 base and J 8 bases, with 17 bases left between them. This chain's CDR3 is CASSIGSRGGREKLFF. The CDR3 DNA reads as TGTGCCAGTAGTATAGGGTCGCGCGGAGGAAGGGAAAAACTGTTTTTT.

The chain has TRBV28 and TRBJ2-2; D not resolved. The CDR3 has 13 amino acids. V lost 9 bases and J 4 bases, leaving 12 bases between the germline ends. Germline V lookup: CDR1 MDHEN, CDR2 SYDVKM. Written as DNA, the CDR3 is TGTGCCAGTTCCGGAGACGTCACCGGGGAGCTGTTTTTT. It is translated as CASSGDVTGELFF. The complete variable domain, with remaining parts taken from reference TRBV28 and TRBJ2-2, reads DVKVTQSSRYLVKRTGEKVFLECVQDMDHENMFWYRQDPGLGLRLIYFSYDVKMKEKGDIPEGYSVSREKKERFSLILESASTNQTSMYLCASSGDVTGELFFGEGSRLTVL.

This rearrangement joins TRBV6-6 to TRBJ1-2; maybe TRBD1 (5 bases). The V gene lost 4 bases and the J gene lost 2 bases, with 17 bases spanning the gap. The CDR3 runs 16 residues. CDR1 and CDR2 (germline): MNHNY, SVGAGI (reference sequence). The CDR3, as DNA: TGTGCCAGCAGTTCCAGTGGGGCGGCGGCAAACTATGGCTACACCTTC. Translating gives CASSSSGAAANYGYTF.

The chain carries TRBV7-2 and TRBJ2-5; 8 bases are shared with TRBD2. The CDR3 consists of 16 residues. The trim removed 7 bases at V and 5 bases at J, leaving 15 bases unmatched. Germline V gene lookup returns CDR1 SGHTA and CDR2 FQGNSA. The CDR3 loop is CASTSLSGGGSETQYF. CDR3 DNA: TGTGCCAGCACTTCCCTAAGCGGGGGCGGGAGTGAGACCCAGTACTTC.

The chain combines TRBV28 with TRBJ2-7; no firm D call. The CDR3 totals 11 residues. Looked up from germline, CDR1 is MDHEN and CDR2 is SYDVKM. Deletions cut 6 bases from V and 5 bases from J, with 8 bases between. CDR3 coding DNA: TGTGCCAGCAGAGAGTACCACGAGCAGTACTTC. Residues: CASREYHEQYF.

The chain combines TRBV29-1 with TRBJ1-3, with TRBD1 as a possible D gene (5 bases). Germline V gives CDR1 SQVTM, CDR2 ANQGSEA. V shed 5 bases and J shed 0 bases, with 8 bases lying between them. The CDR3 is 13 residues long. Here the CDR3 DNA reads TGCAGCGTTCGACAGCACTCTGGAAACACCATATATTTT. Protein product: CSVRQHSGNTIYF.

This clone was seen a few times. V is TRBV29-1 and J is TRBJ1-5; 8 bases map to TRBD1. With V trimmed by 7 bases and J by 4 bases, 3 bases remained unmatched. The germline V gene encodes CDR1 SQVTM and CDR2 ANQGSEA. The CDR3 runs 12 residues. The CDR3 coding sequence is TGCAGCGCCAGACAGGGGAATCAGCCCCAGCATTTT. This gives the protein CSARQGNQPQHF. Looking up the rest from reference TRBV29-1 and TRBJ1-5 gives the full variable domain: SAVISQKPSRDICQRGTSLTIQCQVDSQVTMMFWYRQQPGQSLTLIATANQGSEATYESGFVIDKFPISRPNLTFSTLTVSNMSPEDSSIYLCSARQGNQPQHFGDGTRLSIL.

The chain combines TRBV5-1 with TRBJ2-3; 9 bases line up with TRBD1. CDR3 size: 16 residues. Germline V gives CDR1 SGHRS, CDR2 YFSETQ. Losses at the gene ends were 5 bases for V and 2 bases for J; bases not matched to a gene: 9. CDR3 amino acids: CASSFGQGTSTDTQYF. The CDR3 nucleotides read TGCGCCAGCAGTTTTGGACAGGGGACCTCCACAGATACGCAGTATTTT.

Written as DNA, the CDR3 is TGCGCCAGCAGCTTGGACCCCGGGGTCTCCGGCTACACCTTC. Translated: CASSLDPGVSGYTF. The J gene is TRBJ1-2, the V gene TRBV5-1, with D unclear. This CDR3 is 14 amino acids long. V was shortened by 0 bases and J by 8 bases, with 14 bases between the two germline ends. Germline V gene sequence: CDR1 SGHRS, CDR2 YFSETQ.

The chain combines TRBV29-1 with TRBJ2-7; 11 bases are a match to TRBD1. Germline V gives CDR1 SQVTM, CDR2 ANQGSEA. The V segment lost 7 bases and the J segment 2 bases; nucleotides outside the gene matches: 7. CDR3 length equals 14 residues. The chain's CDR3 is CSAGGTGGTYEQYF. The CDR3 DNA sequence: TGCAGCGCCGGAGGGACAGGGGGAACCTACGAGCAGTACTTC.

This chain connects TRBV19 to TRBJ1-5, with D unclear. The CDR3 contains 15 residues. V was pared by 5 bases and J by 3 bases, with 14 bases between. Germline values: CDR1 LNHDA, CDR2 SQIVND (reference sequence). CDR3 nucleotides: TGTGCCAGTAGTCCCTCGGGGAATGCCAATCAGCCCCAGCATTTT. It specifies CASSPSGNANQPQHF.

The genes are TRBV19 and TRBJ1-5; 7 nucleotides line up with TRBD1. The germline gives CDR1 LNHDA, CDR2 SQIVND (reference sequence). The CDR3 is 14 amino acids. With 6 bases clipped from V and 3 bases from J, the junction kept 5 bases outside the gene matches. CDR3 sequence: CASRRGQYNQPQHF. CDR3 coding DNA: TGTGCCAGTAGAAGGGGACAGTACAATCAGCCCCAGCATTTT.

The sample holds a few counts of this clone. This chain joins TRBV12-3 or TRBV12-4 and TRBJ2-7; tentative D call: TRBD2 (5 bases). V was trimmed by 2 bases and J by 6 bases, leaving 11 bases between them. The CDR3 is made up of 13 amino acids. The CDR3 is CASSLQLVGEQYF. In DNA form, the CDR3 reads TGTGCCAGCAGTTTACAACTAGTGGGCGAGCAGTACTTC.

J is TRBJ2-7 and V is TRBV4-1; the match to TRBD1 covers 10 bases. The CDR3 is 16 residues long. Germline V gene data show CDR1 as MGHRA and CDR2 as YSYEKL. V shed 4 bases and J 6 bases; nucleotides not matched to a gene: 12. As DNA, the CDR3 is TGCGCCAGCAGCCGTCAGGGGACAGGGGATTCGGGCGAGCAGTACTTC. Protein sequence: CASSRQGTGDSGEQYF.

This sequence joins TRBV3-1 (or the pseudogene TRBV3-2) and TRBJ2-3; D remains unclear. The V gene lost 2 bases and the J gene lost 2 bases, with 11 bases spanning the gap. This CDR3 has 15 residues. The V gene's germline CDR1 is LGHDT and CDR2 YNNKEL (reference sequence). The CDR3 sequence is CASSQTRISTDTQYF. The CDR3 coding sequence is TGTGCCAGCAGCCAAACGCGGATATCCACAGATACGCAGTATTTT.

V gene TRBV5-4 combines with J gene TRBJ1-4, with a possible D match to TRBD1 (5 bases). CDR1 and CDR2 (germline): SGHNT, YYREEE (reference sequence). The CDR3 is 14 residues long. V lost 5 bases and J 2 bases, leaving 10 bases between the germline ends. The DNA for the CDR3 is TGTGCCAGCAGGCGGGGGGACACTAATGAAAAACTGTTTTTT. It is translated as CASRRGDTNEKLFF.

This chain connects TRBV11-2 to TRBJ2-3; D unresolved. The V gene lost 1 base and the J gene lost 4 bases, with 9 bases spanning the gap. CDR3 length equals 14 residues. Germline CDR1 reads SGHAT; CDR2 reads FQNNGV. CDR3 residues: CASSLATSPDTQYF. CDR3 DNA sequence: TGTGCCAGCAGCTTAGCTACGAGCCCAGATACGCAGTATTTT. The complete variable domain, with remaining parts taken from reference TRBV11-2 and TRBJ2-3, reads EAGVAQSPRYKIIEKRQSVAFWCNPISGHATLYWYQQILGQGPKLLIQFQNNGVVDDSQLPKDRFSAERLKGVDSTLKIQPAKLEDSAVYLCASSLATSPDTQYFGPGTRLTVL.

As concerns this clone: At one boundary the junction diverges from the germline segment, which might be a read error. The chain employs TRBV7-9 and TRBJ2-3, with 12 bases aligning to TRBD1. Per the germline V gene, CDR1 is SEHNR and CDR2 is FQNEAQ (reference sequence). The length of the CDR3 is 12 residues. The CDR3 coding sequence is TGTGCCAGCAGCTCGGGACAGGGGGCATCGGATTTT. Translated, it gives CASSSGQGASDF.

The CDR3 DNA follows: TGCGCCAGCAGCTTTACAGGGACAGCCACCGGGGAGCTGTTTTTT. This sequence encodes CASSFTGTATGELFF. The V call is TRBV5-1, the J call TRBJ2-2; 7 nucleotides agree with TRBD1. This CDR3 is built from 15 residues. Germline V lookup: CDR1 SGHRS, CDR2 YFSETQ. V lost 2 bases, J lost 4 bases, and 5 bases stayed unmatched.

The CDR3 spells CASSPNSEQYF. As DNA, the CDR3 is TGTGCCAGCAGCCCCAATTCCGAGCAGTACTTC. The V gene is TRBV5-5, the J gene TRBJ2-7; D is unresolved. V lost 4 bases, J lost 6 bases, and 8 bases lay in between. The CDR3 covers 11 residues. Germline V gives CDR1 SGHKS, CDR2 YYEKEE (reference sequence).